The 3 T cell receptor beta chains below all came from one sample that was sequenced in a study of human T cells and chemical hapten exposure. Described time point: pre-sensitization, week 0. Treatment denoted: therapeutic diphenylcyclopropenone sensitization with weekly scalp DPC. MiXCR, applied by TCRdb to the RACE reads, yields one record per CDR3 protein. Among 250,000 or so distinct CDR3 sequences, about 8.1% were seen once, and the ten largest hold about 2.1%. The input for sequencing was whole blood, taken in connection with sensitization to the hapten diphenylcyclopropenone (DPC). The receptors come from a woman between 40 and 50 years old with alopecia areata. Some clones in this sample may be carry-over from other donors' samples.

This clonotype has more than one count but fewer than ten. The rearrangement uses TRBV20-1 and TRBJ2-1; 8 bases map to TRBD2. V lost 3 bases, J lost 7 bases, and 8 bases stayed unmatched. This CDR3 contains 14 residues. CDR1 and CDR2 (germline): DFQATT, SNEGSKA (reference sequence). For the CDR3, the DNA is TGCAGTGCTAGGGAGCGGGAGTTGGTAAATGAGCAGTTCTTC. This encodes CSARERELVNEQFF.

This chain connects TRBV18 to TRBJ1-3, with 8 bases aligning to TRBD1. This CDR3 is 14 amino acids long. V dropped 5 bases and J dropped 3; count of bases not matched to a gene: 3. CDR1 is KGHSH and CDR2 is LQKENI in the germline V gene. The CDR3 is CASSYDRGGNTIYF. The CDR3 bases are TGTGCCAGCTCATATGACAGGGGTGGAAACACCATATATTTT.

This clonotype was found a few times. V gene TRBV6-5 combines with J gene TRBJ1-2; the D is unclear. CDR1 is MNHEY, CDR2 SVGAGI, per germline. Deletions cut 2 bases from V and 0 bases from J, with 10 bases between. This CDR3 has 15 residues. The CDR3 DNA sequence: TGTGCCAGCAGTTACGGAGGTGAAGCTAACTATGGCTACACCTTC. As protein: CASSYGGEANYGYTF.